This entry concerns a single T cell receptor beta chain. These data come from a study of blood T cell repertoires in COVID-19. This table comes from immunoSEQ multiplex PCR, and its TCRdb copy is limited to in-frame clones, with some not included. The sample gives hundreds of thousands of clones, nearly 90% of which show up once; about 1% is in the top ten. The TCR sequence derives from a man aged 18 to 35 with COVID-19, enrolled during active disease. Source material: peripheral blood.

CDR3 nucleotide sequence: TGTGCCAGCGGAAAACAGGGGGATCCCTACGAGCAGTACTTC. It encodes CASGKQGDPYEQYF. The rearrangement uses TRBV27 and TRBJ2-7, with TRBD1 matching over 8 bases. Trimming at V came to 8 bases and at J to 2 bases, leaving 8 bases not matched to a gene. The CDR3 consists of 14 residues. Germline V CDR1 and CDR2: MNHEY, SMNVEV (reference sequence).